What follows are 18 T cell receptor beta chains derived from one specimen sequenced in a study of tissue T cells after allogeneic stem cell transplantation. The method was immunoSEQ multiplex PCR; TCRdb's version includes in-frame clones alone and lacks a portion of them. The data show around 6,200 clones, with roughly half seen just once and almost 8% held by the top ten. The sample's time point: mouse harvest day 7 after allogeneic transplant. Mouse grafts combined 10^7 T-cell-depleted bone marrow cells with 10^6 splenic CD5+ T cells. The sequenced sample consisted of gut tissue. These receptors were obtained from a female BALB/c mouse given C57BL/6 T cells with graft-versus-host disease after an allogeneic hematopoietic cell transplant.

By proportion, this clone is large. Gene names follow the mouse nomenclature. The sequenced fragment ends 1 residue before the CDR3 boundary, so the rest is inferred from the germline J gene. The chain combines TRBV19 with TRBJ2-7, with a possible D match to TRBD1 (5 bases). This CDR3 has 12 residues. V lost 1 base to trimming and J lost 4 bases, with 6 bases between them. Germline V lookup: CDR1 FNHDT, CDR2 SITEND (reference sequence). CDR3 bases read: TGTGCCAGCAGTATATCAGGGTATGAACAGTAC. It translates to CASSISGYEQY. The whole CDR3 sequence reads CASSISGYEQYF. The whole variable domain, filled in from reference TRBV19 and TRBJ2-7, reads GGIITQTPKFLIGQEGQKLTLKCQQNFNHDTMYWYRQDSGKGLRLIYYSITENDLQKGDLSEGYDASREKKSSFSLTVTSAQKNEMAVFLCASSISGYEQYFGPGTRLTVL.

This clone was counted only a few times. Gene labels here are mouse ones. The read ends 1 residue early relative to the CDR3; the germline J gene fills the gap. The chain uses TRBV13-1 and TRBJ2-7; weak D call: TRBD1 (6 bases). Germline V gene lookup returns CDR1 NSHNY and CDR2 SYGAGN. The CDR3 spans 13 residues. The V end was cut by 3 bases, the J end by 2 bases, with 9 bases between. The sequenced CDR3 bases are TGTGCCAGCAGTGGCGGACAGACCTATGAACAGTAC. Its translation: CASSGGQTYEQY. The whole CDR3 sequence reads CASSGGQTYEQYF.

This clone is medium-sized (0.01 to 0.1%) by share. Gene names denote mouse genes. The read halts 1 residue ahead of the CDR3 end, with the missing end drawn from the germline J gene. The chain joins TRBV17 to TRBJ1-2, with 7 bases that match TRBD1. With V trimmed by 2 bases and J by 0 bases, 3 bases remained unmatched. Germline values: CDR1 MNHDT, CDR2 YYDKIL. The CDR3 consists of 15 residues. Partial CDR3 DNA: TGTGCTAGCAGTAGAATCGGGACAGCAAACTCCGACTACACC. It encodes CASSRIGTANSDYT. The full CDR3 protein is CASSRIGTANSDYTF.

Concerning this clone: A far larger clone is only one base removed, so a read error is likely. Here the gene names and germline are mouse. The CDR3 end is not reached by the read, which stops 1 residue before it; the germline J gene fills it in. This chain connects TRBV12-2 to TRBJ2-1, with D unresolved. CDR3 length: 13 residues. V lost 0 bases to trimming and J lost 1 base, with 3 bases between them. The germline CDR1 and CDR2 sequences are SGHLS and HYDKME. The chain's CDR3 is CASSLGNYAEQFF. The sequenced part of the CDR3 DNA is TGTGCCAGCTCTCTCGGGAACTATGCTGAGCAGTTC.

This clone was picked up one time. The gene symbols are mouse symbols. The CDR3 is cut off 1 residue early in the read; its end comes from the germline J gene. The chain joins TRBV13-2 to TRBJ2-7, with TRBD1 matching over 7 bases. Per the germline V gene, CDR1 is NNHNN and CDR2 is SYGAGS (reference sequence). The CDR3 totals 13 residues. The J segment lost 0 bases and the V segment lost 7 bases, leaving 4 bases of the junction unmatched. CDR3 amino acids: CASSRDSSYEQYF. CDR3 DNA, as far as it was read: TGTGCCAGCAGTAGGGACAGCTCCTATGAACAGTAC.

To note about this clone: Mouse gene names apply. The sequenced CDR3 bases are TGTGCCAGCAGTCTGGGACAGGGGTCCAACGAAAGATTATTT. It encodes CASSLGQGSNERLF. The CDR3 in its entirety is CASSLGQGSNERLFF. The gene calls are TRBV26 and TRBJ1-4; 9 positions agree with TRBD1. The missing CDR3 end, 1 residue past where the read stops, is filled in from the germline J gene. The CDR3 is 15 amino acids. Germline CDR1 reads KGHPV; CDR2 reads FQNQEV (reference sequence). V lost 2 bases to trimming and J lost 2 bases; unmatched junction nucleotides: 0.

Details on this clone: Mouse gene names apply. The CDR3 reads CASSLGTGASEQYF. CDR3 DNA (partial): TGTGCCAGCAGTCTGGGGACAGGGGCGAGTGAACAGTAC. This chain links TRBV26 with TRBJ2-7, with 10 bases identical to TRBD1. The read gets to within 1 residue of the CDR3 end, and the germline J gene fills in the rest. Germline CDR1 KGHPV, CDR2 FQNQEV (reference sequence). The CDR3 sequence is 14 residues long. After removal of 2 bases from V and 6 bases from J, the junction contained 4 bases not matched to a gene.

Details on this clone: Gene and germline names: mouse. Read data end 1 residue before the CDR3 end; the end is taken from the germline J gene. This chain connects TRBV26 to TRBJ1-3; 8 bases match TRBD1. Germline assignment: CDR1 KGHPV and CDR2 FQNQEV (reference sequence). V shed 8 bases, J shed 3 bases, and the junction held 3 bases outside the gene matches. There are 13 residues in the CDR3. This CDR3 reads CASADRDGNTLYF. The sequenced CDR3 bases are TGTGCCAGCGCGGACAGGGATGGAAATACGCTCTAT. The whole variable domain, remainder taken from reference TRBV26 and TRBJ1-3, is NSKVIQTPRYLVKGQGQKAKMRCIPEKGHPVVFWYQQNKNNEFKFLINFQNQEVLQQIDMTEKRFSAECPSNSPCSLEIQSSEAGDSALYLCASADRDGNTLYFGEGSRLIVV.

Concerning this clone itself: Mouse gene names and germline throughout. The read comes to an end 1 residue before the CDR3 does, leaving the germline J gene to fill in the end. This chain connects TRBV4 to TRBJ2-1; TRBD1 matches 11 bases. This CDR3 region has 15 residues. The V segment lost 5 bases and the J segment 3 bases; nucleotides outside the gene matches: 3. Per the germline V gene, CDR1 is LGHDT and CDR2 is YNNKQL (reference sequence). The CDR3 DNA, read in part, is TGTGCCAGCAGCCCCGGGACAGGGGGCTATGCTGAGCAGTTC. Residues: CASSPGTGGYAEQF. The whole CDR3 sequence is CASSPGTGGYAEQFF. Filled out from reference TRBV4 and TRBJ2-1, the complete variable domain reads ETAVFQTPNYHVTQVGNEVSFNCKQTLGHDTMYWYKQDSKKLLKIMFSYNNKQLIVNETVPRRFSPQSSDKAHLNLRIKSVEPEDSAVYLCASSPGTGGYAEQFFGPGTRLTVL.

This clone was detected a few times. Mouse germline and gene names are used. The sequence runs out 1 residue before the end of the CDR3; the remainder is reconstructed from the germline J gene. The chain joins TRBV26 to TRBJ2-5; TRBD1 matches 7 bases. CDR3 length equals 14 residues. Germline lookup yields CDR1 KGHPV and CDR2 FQNQEV (reference sequence). The junction had 1 base not matched to a gene; V was cut back by 2 bases and J by 2 bases. CDR3 bases read: TGTGCCAGCAGTCTGAACAGGGGCCAAGACACCCAGTAC. It codes for CASSLNRGQDTQY. The entire CDR3 sequence reads CASSLNRGQDTQYF.

Of note for this clone: Germline and genes here are mouse. From the germline J gene comes the end of the CDR3, since the read stops 1 residue before it. The rearrangement links TRBV3 to TRBJ2-5, with 7 bases lining up with TRBD2. The CDR3 is 16 amino acids. Germline V gene data show CDR1 as SNHLY and CDR2 as FYNGKV (reference sequence). The junction had 4 bases not matched to a gene; V was cut back by 1 base and J by 0 bases. CDR3 in amino acids: CASSLEAGGNQDTQYF. The CDR3 bases that were read are TGTGCCAGCAGCTTAGAGGCTGGGGGAAACCAAGACACCCAGTAC.

Concerning this clone itself: Mouse germline and gene names are used. The read is 1 residue too short to cover the CDR3 end, so that end is filled in from the germline J gene. This sequence joins TRBV26 and TRBJ1-1; D is perhaps TRBD1 (6 bases). Germline V lookup: CDR1 KGHPV, CDR2 FQNQEV (reference sequence). This CDR3 spans 13 amino acids. Trimming pared 1 base from V and 4 bases from J, leaving 7 bases between. CDR3 loop: CASSLWGLTEVFF. The CDR3 bases that were read are TGTGCCAGCAGTCTGTGGGGGCTCACAGAAGTCTTC.

This clone was seen just once. Here the gene names and germline are mouse. The CDR3 end falls 1 residue outside the read, so it is completed with the germline J gene. The chain is built from TRBV26 and TRBJ2-5; 12 bases are shared with TRBD1. CDR1 and CDR2 (germline): KGHPV, FQNQEV (reference sequence). CDR3 length: 15 residues. With 3 bases clipped from V and 5 bases from J, the junction kept 3 bases outside the gene matches. CDR3 amino acids: CASSLGTGGADTQYF. The sequenced CDR3 bases are TGTGCCAGCAGTCTCGGGACAGGGGGCGCAGACACCCAGTAC.

Points on this clone: Gene names and germline match the mouse. The sequence runs out 1 residue before the end of the CDR3; the remainder is reconstructed from the germline J gene. The chain couples TRBV3 to TRBJ1-3; D is possibly TRBD1 (5 bases). V lost 2 bases and J 0 bases, leaving 5 bases between the germline ends. Germline V gene data show CDR1 as SNHLY and CDR2 as FYNGKV (reference sequence). The CDR3 totals 14 residues. The sequenced part of the CDR3 DNA is TGTGCCAGCAGCTTACAGGGTTCTGGAAATACGCTCTAT. Amino acids: CASSLQGSGNTLY. In full, the CDR3 reads CASSLQGSGNTLYF.

With respect to this clone: Any gene name here is a mouse gene name. The read halts 1 residue ahead of the CDR3 end, with the missing end drawn from the germline J gene. V usage is TRBV13-1 and J usage is TRBJ1-1, with D possibly matching TRBD1 (5 bases). CDR1 and CDR2 from the germline V gene are NSHNY and SYGAGN. V was clipped by 2 bases and J by 1 base, with 6 bases between them. CDR3 size: 13 residues. The CDR3 is CASSDQGNTEVFF. Partial CDR3 DNA: TGTGCCAGCAGTGACCAGGGGAACACAGAAGTCTTC.

On this clone itself: Gene names are the mouse ones. The read ends 1 residue before the CDR3 terminus; that terminus is restored from the germline J gene. The chain combines TRBV13-1 with TRBJ1-4; tentatively, D is TRBD1 (5 bases). Trimming removed 0 bases from V and 4 bases from J, with 13 bases in between. The CDR3 has 16 residues. Germline CDR1 and CDR2: NSHNY and SYGAGN. The CDR3: CASSDARQGSNERLFF. The part of the CDR3 DNA that was read is TGTGCCAGCAGTGATGCAAGGCAGGGAAGCAACGAAAGATTATTT.

Details on this clone: Here the gene names and germline are mouse. The DNA ends 1 residue before the CDR3 does, and the rest of the CDR3 is filled in from the germline J gene. This rearrangement joins TRBV15 to TRBJ1-6; D unclear. TRBJ1-6 is designated an ORF whose function remains uncertain. The CDR3 is 13 amino acids. Trimming left V 3 bases short and J 5 bases short, with 5 bases between. CDR1 is SGHND and CDR2 is FRSKSL in the germline V gene. CDR3 sequence reads: CASSFDNNSPLYF. CDR3 bases read: TGTGCCAGCAGTTTTGACAATAATTCGCCCCTCTAC.

Remarks on this clone: Gene names and germline match the mouse. The read gets to within 1 residue of the CDR3 end, and the germline J gene fills in the rest. The chain employs TRBV16 and TRBJ2-3; no firm D call. The germline CDR1 and CDR2 sequences are SGHSA and FRNQAP. The CDR3 contains 13 residues. V was pared by 3 bases and J by 2 bases, with 6 bases between. The sequenced part of the CDR3 DNA is TGTGCAAGCAGCTTCGGGGTTGCAGAAACGCTGTAT. Encoded protein: CASSFGVAETLY. The whole CDR3 is CASSFGVAETLYF.